This TCR beta chain was observed in a study of beta chain features in type 1 diabetes. Remarks on this clone: Its antigen is currently unknown.

Findings and caveats of the study: Within each of all four CD4+ subsets, Type 1 diabetes patients had TCRB CDR3s that were moderately but significantly shorter. Patients' naive, central memory and Treg TCRB repertoires seemed closer to one another than those of healthy donors. Patients and controls would share equally any PCR tilt toward shorter templates. cDNA sequencing could over-represent cells with high TCR expression.

CDR1 is LGHNT and CDR2 is FRNRAP in the germline V gene. The CDR3 is 14 residues long. Expressed TCRB transcripts were sequenced because the entire RNA isolate underwent reverse transcription. Sequencing used immunoSEQ multiplex PCR; TCRdb keeps in-frame clones, though not all of them. This table has hundreds of thousands of clones, roughly 15% appearing once. The sample consisted of naive CD4+ T cells from blood. This receptor was obtained from a woman aged 18 to 35 in good health. The chain carries TRBV12-5 and TRBJ2-5, with unresolved D. Judging by the DNA end, TRBJ2-7 fits better; the J call may be wrong. CDR3: CASGLVREAYEQYF. The CDR3 bases are TGTGCTAGTGGTTTGGTAAGGGAAGCCTACGAGCAGTACTTC.